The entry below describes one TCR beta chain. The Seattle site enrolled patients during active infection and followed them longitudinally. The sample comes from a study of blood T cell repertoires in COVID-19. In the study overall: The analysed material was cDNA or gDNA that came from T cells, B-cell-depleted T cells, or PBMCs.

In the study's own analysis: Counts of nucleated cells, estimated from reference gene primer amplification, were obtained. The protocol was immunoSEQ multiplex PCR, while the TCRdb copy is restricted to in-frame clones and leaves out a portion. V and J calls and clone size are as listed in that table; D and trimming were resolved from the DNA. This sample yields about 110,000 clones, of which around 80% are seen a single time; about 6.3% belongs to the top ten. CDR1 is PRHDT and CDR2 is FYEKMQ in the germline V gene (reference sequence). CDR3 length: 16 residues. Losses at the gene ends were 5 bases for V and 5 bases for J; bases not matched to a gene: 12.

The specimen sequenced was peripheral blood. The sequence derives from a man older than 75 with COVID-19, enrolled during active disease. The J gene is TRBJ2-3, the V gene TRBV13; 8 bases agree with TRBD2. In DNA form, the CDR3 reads TGTGCCAGCAGCCCCGTCGGGGGGGGCCCGAGAGATACGCAGTATTTT. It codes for CASSPVGGGPRDTQYF. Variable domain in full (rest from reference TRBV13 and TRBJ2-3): AAGVIQSPRHLIKEKRETATLKCYPIPRHDTVYWYQQGPGQDPQFLISFYEKMQSDKGSIPDRFSAQQFSDYHSELNMSSLELGDSALYFCASSPVGGGPRDTQYFGPGTRLTVL.